One sample yielded the 8 T cell receptor beta chains listed below, sequenced in a study of glioma-infiltrating T cells after dendritic cell vaccination. Clones were sequenced by immunoSEQ multiplex PCR, and TCRdb holds only the in-frame ones, with some missing. The repertoire holds roughly 85,000 clones, 85% seen once, with 8.5% in the top ten. Time point meaning: after dendritic cell vaccination, including at tumor progression/relapse. The sample consisted of blood, taken after dendritic cell vaccination. The receptor source for this set is a human donor with glioblastoma.

CDR3 in amino acids: CSARLLVEQFF. CDR3 sequence (DNA): TGCAGTGCTAGATTACTGGTAGAGCAGTTCTTC. The chain has TRBV20-1 and TRBJ2-1; no definite D call. Trimming removed 2 bases from V and 10 bases from J, with 9 bases in between. CDR3 length: 11 amino acids. CDR1 and CDR2 (germline): DFQATT, SNEGSKA (reference sequence).

V usage is TRBV11-3 and J usage is TRBJ2-2; D is uncertain. Germline CDR1 reads SGHNT; CDR2 reads YENEEA. V lost 7 bases, J lost 5 bases, and 8 bases lay in between. The CDR3 contains 12 residues. The CDR3 DNA is TGTGCCAGCACAAACCGGACCGGGGAGCTGTTTTTT. This gives the protein CASTNRTGELFF.

J is TRBJ2-4 and V is TRBV4-1; 9 positions agree with TRBD2. This CDR3 has 16 residues. Germline V CDR1 and CDR2: MGHRA, YSYEKL. V lost 3 bases and J lost 1; bases outside the gene matches: 4. Here the CDR3 reads CASSQPSGKAKNIQYF. CDR3 coding DNA: TGCGCCAGCAGCCAGCCTAGCGGGAAGGCCAAAAACATTCAGTACTTC.

DNA for the CDR3: TGTGCCAGCAGCGTAGCTAACAGTTATGGCTACACCTTC. Its protein product is CASSVANSYGYTF. V is TRBV9 and J is TRBJ1-2, with unresolved D. Germline V gene data show CDR1 as SGDLS and CDR2 as YYNGEE. The CDR3 has 13 amino acids. Trimming left V 0 bases short and J 5 bases short, with 8 bases between.

This rearrangement joins TRBV2 to TRBJ1-3, with no clear D. The CDR3 covers 12 residues. Germline CDR1 is SNHLY and CDR2 is FYNNEI. V lost 6 bases to trimming and J lost 1 base, with 4 bases between them. CDR3 in DNA: TGTGCCAGCAGACAGTCTGGAAACACCATATATTTT. Its protein product is CASRQSGNTIYF.

This chain joins TRBV5-4 and TRBJ1-5, with 11 bases identical to TRBD1. V was clipped by 4 bases and J by 8 bases; unmatched bases: 2. This CDR3 spans 13 amino acids. The germline V gene encodes CDR1 SGHNT and CDR2 YYREEE (reference sequence). CDR3 DNA sequence: TGTGCCAGCAGCCAGGGACAGGGGGAGCCCCAGCATTTT. Its translation: CASSQGQGEPQHF.

This clone was counted between two and nine times. The gene calls are TRBV19 and TRBJ2-1, with 9 bases lining up with TRBD2. The junction had 3 bases not matched to a gene; V was cut back by 6 bases and J by 0 bases. From germline, CDR1 is LNHDA and CDR2 SQIVND (reference sequence). This CDR3 contains 15 residues. The CDR3 DNA follows: TGTGCCAGTAGGAGACTAGCGGACTCCTACAATGAGCAGTTCTTC. Protein: CASRRLADSYNEQFF.

V gene TRBV10-3 combines with J gene TRBJ2-1; 11 bases match TRBD2. The CDR3 length is 15 residues. Losses at the gene ends were 3 bases for V and 6 bases for J; bases not matched to a gene: 4. The germline V gene has CDR1 ENHRY and CDR2 SYGVKD. CDR3 DNA sequence: TGTGCCATCAGTGAAACTAGCGGGAGCAGCAATGAGCAGTTCTTC. Its translation: CAISETSGSSNEQFF.